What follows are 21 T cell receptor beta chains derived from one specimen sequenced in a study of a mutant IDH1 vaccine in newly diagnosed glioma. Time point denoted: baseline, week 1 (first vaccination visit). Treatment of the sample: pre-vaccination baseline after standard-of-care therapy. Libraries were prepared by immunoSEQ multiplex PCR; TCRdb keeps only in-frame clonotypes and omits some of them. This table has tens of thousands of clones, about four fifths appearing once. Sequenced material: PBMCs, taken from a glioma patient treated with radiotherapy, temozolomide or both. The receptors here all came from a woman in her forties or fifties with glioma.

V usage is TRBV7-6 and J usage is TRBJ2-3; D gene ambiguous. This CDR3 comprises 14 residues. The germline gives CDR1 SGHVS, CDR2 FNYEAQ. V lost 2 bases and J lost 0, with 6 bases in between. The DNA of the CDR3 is TGTGCCAGCAGCTTAAGAGCTAGCACAGATACGCAGTATTTT. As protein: CASSLRASTDTQYF.

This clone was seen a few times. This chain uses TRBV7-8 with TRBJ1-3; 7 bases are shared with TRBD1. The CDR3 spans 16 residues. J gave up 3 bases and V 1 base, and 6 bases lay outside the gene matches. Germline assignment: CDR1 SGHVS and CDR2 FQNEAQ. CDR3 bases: TGTGCCAGCAGCTTAGGGGCAGGGGGAAGTGGAAACACCATATATTTT. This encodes CASSLGAGGSGNTIYF.

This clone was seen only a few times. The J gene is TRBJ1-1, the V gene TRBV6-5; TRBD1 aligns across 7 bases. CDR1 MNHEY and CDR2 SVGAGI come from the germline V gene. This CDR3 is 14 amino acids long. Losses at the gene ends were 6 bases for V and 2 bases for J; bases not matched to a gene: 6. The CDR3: CASSFRDSNTEAFF. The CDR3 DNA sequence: TGTGCCAGCAGCTTCAGGGACAGCAACACTGAAGCTTTCTTT.

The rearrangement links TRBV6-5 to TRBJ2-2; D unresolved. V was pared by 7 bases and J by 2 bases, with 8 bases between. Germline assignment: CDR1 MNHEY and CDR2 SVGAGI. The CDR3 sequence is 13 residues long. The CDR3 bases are TGTGCCAGCAAAATGGTCAACACCGGGGAGCTGTTTTTT. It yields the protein CASKMVNTGELFF.

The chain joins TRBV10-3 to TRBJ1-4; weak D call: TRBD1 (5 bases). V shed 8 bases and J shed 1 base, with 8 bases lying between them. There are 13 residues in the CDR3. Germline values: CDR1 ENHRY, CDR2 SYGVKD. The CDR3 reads CAIGGETNEKLFF. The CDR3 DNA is TGTGCCATCGGGGGGGAAACTAATGAAAAACTGTTTTTT.

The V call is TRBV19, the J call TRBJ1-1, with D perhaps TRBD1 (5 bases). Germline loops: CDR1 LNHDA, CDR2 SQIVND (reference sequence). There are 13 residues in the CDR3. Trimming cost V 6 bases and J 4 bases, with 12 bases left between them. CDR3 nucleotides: TGTGCCAGTAGCGCTTACGGGGGCACTGAAGCTTTCTTT. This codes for CASSAYGGTEAFF.

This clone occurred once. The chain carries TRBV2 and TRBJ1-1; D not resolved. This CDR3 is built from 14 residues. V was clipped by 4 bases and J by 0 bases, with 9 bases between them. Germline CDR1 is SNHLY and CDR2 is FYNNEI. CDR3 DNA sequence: TGTGCCAGCAGTGGAGCGGGGTTGAACACTGAAGCTTTCTTT. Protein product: CASSGAGLNTEAFF.

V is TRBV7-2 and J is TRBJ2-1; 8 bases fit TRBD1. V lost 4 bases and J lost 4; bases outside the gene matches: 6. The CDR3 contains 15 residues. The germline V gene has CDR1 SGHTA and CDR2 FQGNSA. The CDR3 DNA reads TGTGCCAGCAGCTCCCGGGACAGGATATACAATGAGCAGTTCTTC. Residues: CASSSRDRIYNEQFF.

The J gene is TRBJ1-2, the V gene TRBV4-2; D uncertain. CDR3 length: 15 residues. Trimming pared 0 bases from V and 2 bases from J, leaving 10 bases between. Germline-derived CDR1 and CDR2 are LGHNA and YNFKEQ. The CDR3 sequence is CASSQEPSANYGYTF. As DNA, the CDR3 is TGTGCCAGCAGCCAAGAACCCTCCGCAAACTATGGCTACACCTTC.

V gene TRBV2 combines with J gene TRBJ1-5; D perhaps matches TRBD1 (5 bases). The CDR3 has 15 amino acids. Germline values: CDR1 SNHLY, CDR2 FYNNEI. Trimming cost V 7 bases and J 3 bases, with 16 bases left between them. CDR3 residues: CASTKDTTLNQPQHF. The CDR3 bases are TGTGCCAGCACCAAGGACACAACACTCAATCAGCCCCAGCATTTT.

CDR3 residues: CASSSPGQGNFF. CDR3 in DNA: TGTGCCAGCAGTTCCCCGGGACAGGGGAATTTCTTT. The chain combines TRBV6-6 with TRBJ1-1; 10 nucleotides agree with TRBD1. There are 12 residues in the CDR3. After removal of 4 bases from V and 13 bases from J, the junction contained 6 bases not matched to a gene. Per the germline V gene, CDR1 is MNHNY and CDR2 is SVGAGI (reference sequence).

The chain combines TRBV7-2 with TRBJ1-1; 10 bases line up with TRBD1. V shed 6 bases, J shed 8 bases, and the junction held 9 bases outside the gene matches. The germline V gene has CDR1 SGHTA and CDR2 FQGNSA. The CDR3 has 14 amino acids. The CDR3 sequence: CASRVRSGQGEAFF. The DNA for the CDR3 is TGTGCCAGCAGGGTCCGGTCGGGACAGGGGGAAGCTTTCTTT.

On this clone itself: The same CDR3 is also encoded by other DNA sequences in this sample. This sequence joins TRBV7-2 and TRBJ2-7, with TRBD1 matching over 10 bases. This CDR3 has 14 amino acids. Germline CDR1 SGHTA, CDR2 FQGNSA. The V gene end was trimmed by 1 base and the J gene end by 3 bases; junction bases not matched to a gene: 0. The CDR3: CASSLGDRGYEQYF. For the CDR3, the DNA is TGTGCCAGCAGCTTAGGGGACAGGGGCTACGAGCAGTACTTC.

CDR3 loop: CASSPRGEKNTEAFF. The CDR3 bases are TGTGCCAGCTCACCACGGGGAGAGAAGAACACTGAAGCTTTCTTT. The chain joins TRBV18 to TRBJ1-1; D gene uncertain. The V and J ends lost 1 base and 1 base respectively, with 10 bases between them. Germline-derived CDR1 and CDR2 are KGHSH and LQKENI. The CDR3 has 15 amino acids.

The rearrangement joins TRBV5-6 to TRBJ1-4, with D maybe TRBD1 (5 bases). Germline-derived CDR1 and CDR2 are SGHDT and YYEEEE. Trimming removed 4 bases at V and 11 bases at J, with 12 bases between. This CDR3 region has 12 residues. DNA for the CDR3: TGTGCCAGCAGCCCACGGGGCGGGAAACTGTTTTTT. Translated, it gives CASSPRGGKLFF. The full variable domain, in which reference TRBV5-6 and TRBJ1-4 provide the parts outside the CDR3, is DAGVTQSPTHLIKTRGQQVTLRCSPKSGHDTVSWYQQALGQGPQFIFQYYEEEERQRGNFPDRFSGHQFPNYSSELNVNALLLGDSALYLCASSPRGGKLFFGSGTQLSVL.

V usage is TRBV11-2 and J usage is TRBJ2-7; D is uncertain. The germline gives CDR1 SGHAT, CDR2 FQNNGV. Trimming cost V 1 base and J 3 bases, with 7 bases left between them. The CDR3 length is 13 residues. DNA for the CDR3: TGTGCCAGCAGCTTAGGGGCCCTCTACGAGCAGTACTTC. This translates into CASSLGALYEQYF. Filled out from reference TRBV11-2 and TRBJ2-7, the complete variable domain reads EAGVAQSPRYKIIEKRQSVAFWCNPISGHATLYWYQQILGQGPKLLIQFQNNGVVDDSQLPKDRFSAERLKGVDSTLKIQPAKLEDSAVYLCASSLGALYEQYFGPGTRLTVT.

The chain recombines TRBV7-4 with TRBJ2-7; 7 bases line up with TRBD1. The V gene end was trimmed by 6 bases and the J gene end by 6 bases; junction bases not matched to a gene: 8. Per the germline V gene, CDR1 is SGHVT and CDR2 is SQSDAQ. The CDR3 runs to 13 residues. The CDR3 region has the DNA TGTGCCAGCAGGGGGAAACAGGGGCGCGAGCAGTACTTC. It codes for CASRGKQGREQYF.

The CDR3, as DNA: TGCGCCAGCAGCCAAGATGGAAACCCCTACGAGCAGTACTTC. This encodes CASSQDGNPYEQYF. The chain joins TRBV4-1 to TRBJ2-7; D remains unclear. The CDR3 totals 14 residues. V was trimmed by 0 bases and J by 2 bases, leaving 8 bases between them. CDR1 and CDR2 from the germline V gene are MGHRA and YSYEKL.

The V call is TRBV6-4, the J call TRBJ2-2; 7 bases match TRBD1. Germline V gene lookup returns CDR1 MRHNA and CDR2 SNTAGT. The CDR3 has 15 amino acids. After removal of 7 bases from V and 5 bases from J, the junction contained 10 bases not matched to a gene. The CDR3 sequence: CASTTGAPGTGELFF. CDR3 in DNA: TGTGCCAGCACCACAGGGGCCCCTGGGACCGGGGAGCTGTTTTTT.

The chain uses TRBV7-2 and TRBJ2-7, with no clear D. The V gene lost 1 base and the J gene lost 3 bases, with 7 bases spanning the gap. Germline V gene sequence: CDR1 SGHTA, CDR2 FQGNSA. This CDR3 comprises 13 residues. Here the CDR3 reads CASSLDFSYEQYF. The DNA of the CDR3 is TGTGCCAGCAGCTTAGATTTTAGCTACGAGCAGTACTTC.

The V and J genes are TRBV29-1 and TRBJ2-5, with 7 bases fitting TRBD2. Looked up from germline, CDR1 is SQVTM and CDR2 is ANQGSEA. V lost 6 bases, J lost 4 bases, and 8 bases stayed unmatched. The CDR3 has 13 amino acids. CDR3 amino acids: CSVAGGVGETQYF. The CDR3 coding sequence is TGCAGCGTCGCTGGGGGGGTCGGAGAGACCCAGTACTTC. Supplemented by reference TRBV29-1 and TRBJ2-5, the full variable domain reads SAVISQKPSRDICQRGTSLTIQCQVDSQVTMMFWYRQQPGQSLTLIATANQGSEATYESGFVIDKFPISRPNLTFSTLTVSNMSPEDSSIYLCSVAGGVGETQYFGPGTRLLVL.